This TCR beta chain was identified in a study of PD-1 blockade in classical Hodgkin lymphoma. Study context: Every 2 weeks, patients got 3 mg/kg intravenous nivolumab.

All patients experienced relapse after autologous stem cell transplantation, and brentuximab vedotin exposure was variable. The patients, who had relapsed/refractory classical Hodgkin lymphoma, achieved best responses of complete response, partial response or progressive disease. Clones were read by immunoSEQ multiplex PCR, and TCRdb kept only the in-frame ones, dropping some. Seen here are under 75,000 clones, 88% observed once, and the top ten hold about 5.8%. General study results and limits: With CD4+ cells, TCR diversity rose significantly by C4D1, but not with CD8+ cells. The diversity seen at baseline in complete responders resembled that of newly diagnosed patients.

The V gene's germline CDR1 is SGHRS and CDR2 YFSETQ. The CDR3 has 14 amino acids. V gave up 7 bases and J gave up 5 bases, with 18 bases separating them. Regarding this clone: Antigen specificity is unknown.

V is TRBV5-1 and J is TRBJ1-1; D not certain. The clonotype was recovered from a human donor with classical Hodgkin lymphoma. Sequencing used peripheral blood mononuclear cells (PBMCs), obtained before the second cycle of nivolumab. CDR3 in amino acids: CASGSAAGSTEAFF. The CDR3 region has the DNA TGCGCCAGCGGGTCAGCGGCAGGTTCTACTGAAGCTTTCTTT.